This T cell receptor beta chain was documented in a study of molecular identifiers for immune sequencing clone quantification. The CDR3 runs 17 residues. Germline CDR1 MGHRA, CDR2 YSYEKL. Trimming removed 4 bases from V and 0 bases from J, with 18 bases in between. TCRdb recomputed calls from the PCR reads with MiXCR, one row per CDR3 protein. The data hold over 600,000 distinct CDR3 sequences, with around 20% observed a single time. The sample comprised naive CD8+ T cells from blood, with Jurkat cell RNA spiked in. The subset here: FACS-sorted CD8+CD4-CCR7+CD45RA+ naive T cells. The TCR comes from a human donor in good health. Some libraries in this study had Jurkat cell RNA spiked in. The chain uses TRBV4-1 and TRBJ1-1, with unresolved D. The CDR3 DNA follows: TGCGCCAGCAGCCCCTGGTGGGGTCCCAATATGAACACTGAAGCTTTCTTT. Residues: CASSPWWGPNMNTEAFF.